A single sample gave rise to the 8 T cell receptor beta chains below, sequenced in a study of T-cell reconstitution after alpha-beta-depleted transplantation in children (TCRdb year 2016). This specimen's treatment or condition label, per the study, means: allogeneic hematopoietic cell transplantation with graft depleted of TCRalphabeta T cells and CD19 B cells. Library method: PCR. TCRdb records Illumina HiSeq 2500 as the sequencer. TCR libraries were prepared with molecular barcoding, using unique molecular identifiers to normalize TCRbeta repertoire quantification. TCRdb passed the public sequencing reads through fastp at Q25 and MiXCR, retaining productive beta sequences. Each entry is one CDR3 protein sequence, shown with its most common DNA and genes. Counted in this sample were about 980,000 distinct CDR3 sequences; about 29% of them appeared once. In total, the top ten clones hold under 30% of the sample.

The sequences come from PBMCs, mostly from graft donor cells, collected 360 days after TCRalphabeta/CD19-depleted stem cell transplant. The source of these receptors is a boy in the first two years of life who had a stem cell transplant for SCID, so the T cells may come from the graft donor.

V and J are TRBV28 and TRBJ2-5, with D perhaps assigned TRBD1 or TRBD2 (7 bases each). Per germline, CDR1 MDHEN and CDR2 SYDVKM. The CDR3 covers 20 residues. Trimming shortened V by 6 bases and J by 2 bases, and 31 bases separated the two germline ends. The CDR3 DNA follows: TGTGCCAGCAGCAATAACCCCAGGGGGGGTGAGGCCCACCCACAAGAGACCCAGTACTTC. Its protein product is CASSNNPRGGEAHPQETQYF.

This clonotype was found a few times. The chain recombines TRBV6-2 or TRBV6-3 with TRBJ2-1; TRBD1 matches at 8 bases. Germline CDR1 is MNHEY and CDR2 is SVGEGT. This CDR3 contains 18 residues. V trimming: 5 bases; J trimming: 0 bases; junction bases outside the gene matches: 12. CDR3 loop: CASSPLGRGLSSYNEQFF. The CDR3 nucleotides read TGTGCCAGCAGTCCCTTGGGCAGGGGGCTCAGCTCCTACAATGAGCAGTTCTTC.

The gene calls are TRBV12-3 or TRBV12-4 and TRBJ2-1, with D perhaps given as TRBD1 or TRBD2 (5 bases each). Trimming shortened V by 6 bases and J by 1 base, and 25 bases separated the two germline ends. This CDR3 contains 19 residues. This chain's CDR3 is CASSRRTEIWGPSYNEQFF. CDR3 coding DNA: TGTGCCAGCAGCCGGAGGACGGAAATCTGGGGACCGTCCTACAATGAGCAGTTCTTC.

This clonotype was seen a handful of times. The chain links TRBV6-1 to TRBJ2-1, with D possibly matching TRBD1 (6 bases). V was trimmed by 5 bases and J by 4 bases, leaving 12 bases between them. Per the germline V gene, CDR1 is MNHNS and CDR2 is SASEGT. There are 14 residues in the CDR3. This CDR3 is CASSRLDRYNEQFF. CDR3 nucleotides: TGTGCCAGCAGTCGATTGGACAGATACAATGAGCAGTTCTTC.

J is TRBJ2-2 and V is TRBV7-9; D may correspond to TRBD1 or TRBD2 (5 bases each). The germline CDR1 and CDR2 sequences are SEHNR and FQNEAQ (reference sequence). There are 15 residues in the CDR3. The ends were cut back, 5 bases at V and 2 bases at J, with 12 bases in the middle. The CDR3, as DNA: TGTGCCAGCAGCGCCGGGGCTCCTAACACCGGGGAGCTGTTTTTT. Translated: CASSAGAPNTGELFF.

The V call is TRBV10-3, the J call TRBJ2-1, with D possibly matching TRBD2 (6 bases). The length of the CDR3 is 13 residues. V was pared by 4 bases and J by 7 bases, with 11 bases between. Germline CDR1 reads ENHRY; CDR2 reads SYGVKD. In DNA form, the CDR3 reads TGTGCCATCAGTGCGGGAGCTCAAAATGAGCAGTTCTTC. Translating it yields CAISAGAQNEQFF.

The V and J genes are TRBV4-1 and TRBJ1-5; 10 nucleotides agree with TRBD1. Germline V CDR1 and CDR2: MGHRA, YSYEKL. V was pared by 5 bases and J by 3 bases, with 4 bases of the junction left unmatched. The CDR3 extends over 15 amino acids. The CDR3 DNA is TGCGCCAGCAGCGTTGGGACAGGGGACAATCAGCCCCAGCATTTT. Amino acid sequence: CASSVGTGDNQPQHF.

This clonotype was observed many times. This sequence joins TRBV9 and TRBJ2-2; D gene uncertain. Germline assignment: CDR1 SGDLS and CDR2 YYNGEE. Deletions cut 3 bases from V and 13 bases from J, with 13 bases between. This CDR3 is built from 12 residues. CDR3: CASSGTHFGLFF. The CDR3 coding sequence is TGTGCCAGCAGCGGGACGCACTTTGGGCTGTTTTTT.